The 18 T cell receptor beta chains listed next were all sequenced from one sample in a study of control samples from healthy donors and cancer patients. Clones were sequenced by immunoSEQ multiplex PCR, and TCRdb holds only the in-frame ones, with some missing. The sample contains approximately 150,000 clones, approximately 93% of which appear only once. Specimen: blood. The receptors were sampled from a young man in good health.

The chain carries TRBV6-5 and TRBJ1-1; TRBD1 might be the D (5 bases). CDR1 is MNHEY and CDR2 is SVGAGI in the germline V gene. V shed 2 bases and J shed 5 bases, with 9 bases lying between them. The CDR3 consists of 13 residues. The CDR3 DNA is TGTGCCAGCAGTTACGGAGGGGAGACTGAAGCTTTCTTT. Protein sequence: CASSYGGETEAFF.

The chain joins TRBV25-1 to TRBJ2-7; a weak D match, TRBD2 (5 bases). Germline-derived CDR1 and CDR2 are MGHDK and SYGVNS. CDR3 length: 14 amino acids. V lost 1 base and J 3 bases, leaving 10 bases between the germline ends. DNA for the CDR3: TGTGCCAGCAGTGAATCGGCAGGACTCTACGAGCAGTACTTC. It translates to CASSESAGLYEQYF.

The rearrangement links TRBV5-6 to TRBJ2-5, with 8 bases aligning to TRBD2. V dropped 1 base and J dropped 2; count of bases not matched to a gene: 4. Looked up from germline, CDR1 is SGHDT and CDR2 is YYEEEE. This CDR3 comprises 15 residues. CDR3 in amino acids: CASSLSASGQETQYF. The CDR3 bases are TGTGCCAGCAGCTTGTCGGCTAGCGGGCAAGAGACCCAGTACTTC.

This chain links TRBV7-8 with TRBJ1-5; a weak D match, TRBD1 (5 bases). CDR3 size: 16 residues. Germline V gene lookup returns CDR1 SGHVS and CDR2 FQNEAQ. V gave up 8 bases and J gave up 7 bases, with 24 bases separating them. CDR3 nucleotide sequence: TGTGCCAGCTTCGGGGGGTTAAGAAAGGCGAGGCAGCCCCAGCATTTT. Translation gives CASFGGLRKARQPQHF.

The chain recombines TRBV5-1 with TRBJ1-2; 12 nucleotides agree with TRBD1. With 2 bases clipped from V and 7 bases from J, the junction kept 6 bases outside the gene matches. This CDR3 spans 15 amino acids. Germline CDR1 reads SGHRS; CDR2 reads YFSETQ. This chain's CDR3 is CASSFTGQGAFGYTF. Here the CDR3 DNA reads TGCGCCAGCAGCTTCACGGGACAGGGGGCGTTTGGCTACACCTTC.

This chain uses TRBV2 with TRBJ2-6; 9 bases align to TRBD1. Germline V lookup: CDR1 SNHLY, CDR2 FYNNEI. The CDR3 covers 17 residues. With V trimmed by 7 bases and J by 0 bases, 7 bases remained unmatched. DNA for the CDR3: TGTGCCAGCACCGGACAGGGGTCCTCCTCTGGGGCCAACGTCCTGACTTTC. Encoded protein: CASTGQGSSSGANVLTF.

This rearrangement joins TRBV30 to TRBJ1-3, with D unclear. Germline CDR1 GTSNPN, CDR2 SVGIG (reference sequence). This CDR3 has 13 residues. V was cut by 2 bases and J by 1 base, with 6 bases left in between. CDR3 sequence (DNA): TGTGCCTGGAGTCGGAATTCTGGAAACACCATATATTTT. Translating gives CAWSRNSGNTIYF.

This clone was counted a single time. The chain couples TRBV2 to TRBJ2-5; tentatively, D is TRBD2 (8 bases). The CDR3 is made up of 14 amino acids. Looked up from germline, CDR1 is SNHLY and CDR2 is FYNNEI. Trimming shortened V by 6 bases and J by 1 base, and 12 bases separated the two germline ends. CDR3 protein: CASSREGAQETQYF. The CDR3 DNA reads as TGTGCCAGCAGCCGGGAGGGGGCCCAAGAGACCCAGTACTTC.

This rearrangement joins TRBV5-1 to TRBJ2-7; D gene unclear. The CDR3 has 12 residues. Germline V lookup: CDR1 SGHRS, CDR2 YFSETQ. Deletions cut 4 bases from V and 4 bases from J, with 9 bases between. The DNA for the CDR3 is TGCGCCAGCAGCCCCTCTGGTTACGAGCAGTACTTC. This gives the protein CASSPSGYEQYF.

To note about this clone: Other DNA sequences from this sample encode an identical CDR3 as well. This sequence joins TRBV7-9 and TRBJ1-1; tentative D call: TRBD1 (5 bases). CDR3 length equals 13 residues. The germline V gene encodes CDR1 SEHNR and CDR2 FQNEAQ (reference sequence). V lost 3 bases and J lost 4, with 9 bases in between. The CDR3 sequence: CASSLQGGTEAFF. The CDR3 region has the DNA TGTGCCAGCAGCTTGCAGGGTGGCACTGAAGCTTTCTTT.

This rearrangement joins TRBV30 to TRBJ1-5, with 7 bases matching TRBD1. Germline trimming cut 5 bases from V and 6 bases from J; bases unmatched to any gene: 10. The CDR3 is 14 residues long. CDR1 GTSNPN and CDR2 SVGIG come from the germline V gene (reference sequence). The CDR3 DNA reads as TGTGCCTGGGGAAAAGGGGGCGCGTTTCAGCCCCAGCATTTT. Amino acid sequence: CAWGKGGAFQPQHF.

The CDR3 nucleotides read TGCGCCAGCAGCTTGTTCGGTGTGACAGGGACCTACAATGAGCAGTTCTTC. Translating it yields CASSLFGVTGTYNEQFF. The genes are TRBV5-1 and TRBJ2-1; the match to TRBD1 covers 7 bases. Germline V gene lookup returns CDR1 SGHRS and CDR2 YFSETQ. V shed 1 base, J shed 2 bases, and the junction held 9 bases outside the gene matches. The CDR3 is 17 residues long.

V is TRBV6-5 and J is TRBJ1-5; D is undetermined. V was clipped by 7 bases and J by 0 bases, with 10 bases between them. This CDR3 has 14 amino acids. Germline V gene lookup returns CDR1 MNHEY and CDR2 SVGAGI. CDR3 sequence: CASTRQYSNQPQHF. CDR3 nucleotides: TGTGCCAGCACGAGACAATATAGCAATCAGCCCCAGCATTTT.

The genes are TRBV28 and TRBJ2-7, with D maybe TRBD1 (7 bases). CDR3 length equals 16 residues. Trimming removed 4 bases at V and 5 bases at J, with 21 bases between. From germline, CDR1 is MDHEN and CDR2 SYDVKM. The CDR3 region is CASSSHRGTAGDEQYF. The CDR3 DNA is TGTGCCAGCAGTTCCCACCGGGGGACAGCTGGCGACGAGCAGTACTTC.

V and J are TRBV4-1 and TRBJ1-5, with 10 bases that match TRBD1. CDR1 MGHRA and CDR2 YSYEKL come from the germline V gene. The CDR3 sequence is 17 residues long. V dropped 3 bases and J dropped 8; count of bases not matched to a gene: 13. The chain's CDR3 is CASSHIPGDRGMEPQHF. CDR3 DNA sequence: TGCGCCAGCAGCCATATTCCCGGGGACAGGGGAATGGAGCCCCAGCATTTT.

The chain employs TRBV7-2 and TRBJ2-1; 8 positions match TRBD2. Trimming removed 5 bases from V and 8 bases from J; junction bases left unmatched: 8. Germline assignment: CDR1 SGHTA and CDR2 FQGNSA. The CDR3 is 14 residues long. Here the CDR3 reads CASSLSVAGHEQFF. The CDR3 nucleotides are TGTGCCAGCAGCCTCTCAGTAGCGGGGCATGAGCAGTTCTTC.

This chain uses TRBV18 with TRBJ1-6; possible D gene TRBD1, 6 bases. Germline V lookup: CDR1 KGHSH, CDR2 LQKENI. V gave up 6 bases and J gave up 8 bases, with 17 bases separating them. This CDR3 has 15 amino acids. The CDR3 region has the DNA TGTGCCAGCTCTCTGGGGGCGGATCTCGATTCACCCCTCCACTTT. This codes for CASSLGADLDSPLHF.

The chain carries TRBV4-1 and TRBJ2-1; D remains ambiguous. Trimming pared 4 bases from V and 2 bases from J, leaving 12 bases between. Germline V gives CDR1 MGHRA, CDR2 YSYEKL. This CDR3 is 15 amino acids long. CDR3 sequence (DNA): TGCGCCAGCAGCCTCCGGCAAGGGCCCTACAATGAGCAGTTCTTC. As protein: CASSLRQGPYNEQFF.